What follows are 18 T cell receptor beta chains derived from one specimen sequenced in a study of blood T cell repertoires in COVID-19. Assay used: immunoSEQ multiplex PCR; TCRdb lists only in-frame clones, some missing. The sample lists 200,000 to 300,000 clones, around four fifths seen once, with around 25% in the top ten. Sequencing was carried out using peripheral blood. The origin of the receptors is a man aged 35 to 55 with acute or convalescent COVID-19.

This chain joins TRBV6-5 and TRBJ2-7; perhaps TRBD1 as D (6 bases). CDR3 length: 14 amino acids. Per the germline V gene, CDR1 is MNHEY and CDR2 is SVGAGI. Trimming cost V 6 bases and J 0 bases, with 12 bases left between them. The CDR3, as DNA: TGTGCCAGCAGCTGGACAGTTTCCTCCTACGAGCAGTACTTC. Translation: CASSWTVSSYEQYF.

This clone was picked up a small number of times. Written as DNA, the CDR3 is TGTGCCAGCAGCGTCTTTGCGGGGATAACCTACGAGCAGTACTTC. Translated, it gives CASSVFAGITYEQYF. The chain recombines TRBV9 with TRBJ2-7; TRBD2 might be the D (6 bases). V lost 2 bases, J lost 2 bases, and 14 bases lay in between. The V gene's germline CDR1 is SGDLS and CDR2 YYNGEE. The CDR3 contains 15 residues.

The rearrangement links TRBV15 to TRBJ2-4, with TRBD1 matching 7 bases. Per the germline V gene, CDR1 is LNHNV and CDR2 is YYDKDF (reference sequence). This CDR3 comprises 15 residues. V shed 2 bases and J 5 bases; nucleotides not matched to a gene: 6. The CDR3 here is CATSRFGTEQNIQYF. The CDR3, as DNA: TGTGCCACCAGCAGATTCGGGACAGAACAAAACATTCAGTACTTC.

The chain has TRBV4-2 and TRBJ2-1, with 7 bases lining up with TRBD2. The length of the CDR3 is 14 residues. V trimming: 0 bases; J trimming: 10 bases; junction bases outside the gene matches: 6. From germline, CDR1 is LGHNA and CDR2 YNFKEQ. The CDR3 DNA reads TGTGCCAGCAGCCAAGATAGGTCTAGCGGCGAGCAGTTCTTC. This translates into CASSQDRSSGEQFF.

The rearrangement uses TRBV4-2 and TRBJ2-1, with 8 positions matching TRBD2. Germline CDR1 LGHNA, CDR2 YNFKEQ. The CDR3 is made up of 18 amino acids. Trimming removed 6 bases from V and 1 base from J; junction bases left unmatched: 14. DNA for the CDR3: TGTGCCAGCAGAGGAGTGTTAACTAGCGGTCTATCCTACAATGAGCAGTTCTTC. It is translated as CASRGVLTSGLSYNEQFF.

J is TRBJ1-2 and V is TRBV12-5; D not resolved. Between the trimmed V and J ends, which lost 5 bases and 5 bases, there was a span of 15 bases. This CDR3 spans 14 amino acids. Germline loops: CDR1 LGHNT, CDR2 FRNRAP. In DNA form, the CDR3 reads TGTGCTAGTGGTCCTTCCGGACTCCATTATGGCTACACCTTC. Protein: CASGPSGLHYGYTF.

The genes are TRBV28 and TRBJ2-7; 9 nucleotides agree with TRBD2. CDR3 size: 15 residues. With V trimmed by 6 bases and J by 2 bases, 8 bases remained unmatched. CDR1 is MDHEN and CDR2 is SYDVKM in the germline V gene. In DNA form, the CDR3 reads TGTGCCAGCAGGACTAGGACTAGCGTCACCTACGAGCAGTACTTC. This translates into CASRTRTSVTYEQYF.

The gene calls are TRBV6-1 and TRBJ2-5, with TRBD2 matching 8 bases. Losses at the gene ends were 2 bases for V and 4 bases for J; bases not matched to a gene: 6. This CDR3 region has 15 residues. Germline V CDR1 and CDR2: MNHNS, SASEGT. As DNA, the CDR3 is TGTGCCAGCAGTGAAACAAGGACTAGCCCAGAGACCCAGTACTTC. This codes for CASSETRTSPETQYF.

CDR3 region: CASSPDRRYYNEQFF. The CDR3 DNA follows: TGTGCCAGCAGCCCCGACAGGCGATACTACAATGAGCAGTTCTTC. The V gene is TRBV4-2, the J gene TRBJ2-1; the D gene is possibly TRBD1 (6 bases). Germline values: CDR1 LGHNA, CDR2 YNFKEQ. The CDR3 extends over 15 amino acids. V lost 4 bases and J 3 bases, leaving 13 bases between the germline ends.

On this clone: Other DNA sequences in this sample translate to the same CDR3. CDR3 sequence reads: CASSLGQSTDTQYF. The CDR3 DNA reads as TGCGCCAGCAGCTTGGGACAGTCTACAGATACGCAGTATTTT. The rearrangement uses TRBV5-1 and TRBJ2-3, with D maybe TRBD1 (5 bases). The CDR3 is 14 amino acids. Trimming shortened V by 0 bases and J by 3 bases, and 8 bases separated the two germline ends. Germline CDR1 is SGHRS and CDR2 is YFSETQ.

The V call is TRBV7-7, the J call TRBJ1-3, with D possibly being TRBD1 (6 bases). The CDR3 contains 15 residues. Between the trimmed V and J ends, which lost 5 bases and 4 bases, there was a span of 15 bases. Germline CDR1 reads SSHAT; CDR2 reads FNYEAQ (reference sequence). The CDR3 nucleotides read TGTGCCAGCAGCCCGACAACAGGGCTGGGAAACACCATATATTTT. The encoded protein is CASSPTTGLGNTIYF. Filled out from reference TRBV7-7 and TRBJ1-3, the complete variable domain reads GAGVSQSPRYKVTKRGQDVTLRCDPISSHATLYWYQQALGQGPEFLTYFNYEAQPDKSGLPSDRFSAERPEGSISTLTIQRTEQRDSAMYRCASSPTTGLGNTIYFGEGSWLTVV.

This rearrangement joins TRBV7-8 to TRBJ1-6, with 7 positions matching TRBD1. This CDR3 contains 13 residues. Looked up from germline, CDR1 is SGHVS and CDR2 is FQNEAQ. V was clipped by 5 bases and J by 8 bases; unmatched bases: 3. CDR3 nucleotides: TGTGCCAGCAGCCTCGACAGGGATTCACCCCTCCACTTT. It yields the protein CASSLDRDSPLHF.

As DNA, the CDR3 is TGTGCCAGCAGCTCGACAGGAGCGAACACTGAAGCTTTCTTT. Its protein product is CASSSTGANTEAFF. V is TRBV7-2 and J is TRBJ1-1, with D possibly matching TRBD1 (6 bases). The V end was cut by 4 bases, the J end by 1 base, with 10 bases between. The germline V gene encodes CDR1 SGHTA and CDR2 FQGNSA. The CDR3 has 14 amino acids.

This clone was seen a handful of times. At one boundary the junction diverges from the germline segment, which might be a read error. CDR3 in amino acids: CASSQAGAGSQPQHF. The CDR3 DNA reads as TGTGCCAGCAGTCAAGCAGGGGCCGGGAGTCAGCCCCAGCATTTT. J is TRBJ1-5 and V is TRBV2, with D possibly being TRBD1 (6 bases). This CDR3 is 15 amino acids long. Per the germline V gene, CDR1 is SNHLY and CDR2 is FYNNEI.

V and J are TRBV24-1 and TRBJ2-3; TRBD2 might be the D (7 bases). Trimming stripped 9 bases from V and 2 bases from J, with 8 bases between. CDR3 length equals 12 residues. Germline V gives CDR1 KGHDR, CDR2 SFDVKD. The CDR3: CATGGATDTQYF. In DNA form, the CDR3 reads TGTGCCACCGGGGGGGCCACAGATACGCAGTATTTT.

The CDR3 here is CASSSRDRDTEAFF. Written as DNA, the CDR3 is TGTGCCAGCAGCTCCCGGGACAGGGACACTGAAGCTTTCTTT. The chain uses TRBV11-1 and TRBJ1-1; 9 bases fit TRBD1. CDR1 SGHAT and CDR2 FQDESV come from the germline V gene (reference sequence). CDR3 length: 14 amino acids. The trim removed 4 bases at V and 3 bases at J, leaving 3 bases unmatched.

The chain employs TRBV14 and TRBJ2-5; 10 positions agree with TRBD2. The CDR3 runs to 17 residues. Germline V gives CDR1 SGHDN, CDR2 FVKESK. J was trimmed by 5 bases and V by 0 bases; bases with no gene match: 9. The chain's CDR3 is CASSQDSFASGSETQYF. CDR3 sequence (DNA): TGTGCCAGCAGCCAAGATAGTTTCGCTAGCGGGAGTGAGACCCAGTACTTC.

The chain links TRBV5-1 to TRBJ1-2; tentatively, D is TRBD1 (6 bases). The V end lost 0 bases, the J end lost 4 bases, and 7 bases lay between the germline ends. The CDR3 consists of 13 residues. CDR1 SGHRS and CDR2 YFSETQ come from the germline V gene. CDR3 bases: TGCGCCAGCAGCTTGGACAGGGTCTATGGCTACACCTTC. This encodes CASSLDRVYGYTF.